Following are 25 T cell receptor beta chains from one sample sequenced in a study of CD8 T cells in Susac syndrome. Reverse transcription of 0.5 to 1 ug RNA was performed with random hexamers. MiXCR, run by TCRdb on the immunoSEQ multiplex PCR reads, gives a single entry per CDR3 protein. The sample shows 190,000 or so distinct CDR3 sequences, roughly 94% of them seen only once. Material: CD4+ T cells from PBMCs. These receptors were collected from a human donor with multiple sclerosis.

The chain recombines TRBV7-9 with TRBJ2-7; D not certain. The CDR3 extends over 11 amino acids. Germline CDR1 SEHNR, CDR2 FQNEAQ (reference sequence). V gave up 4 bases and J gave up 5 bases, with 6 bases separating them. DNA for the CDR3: TGTGCCAGCAGCTGGAGCGACGAGCAGTACTTC. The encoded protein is CASSWSDEQYF.

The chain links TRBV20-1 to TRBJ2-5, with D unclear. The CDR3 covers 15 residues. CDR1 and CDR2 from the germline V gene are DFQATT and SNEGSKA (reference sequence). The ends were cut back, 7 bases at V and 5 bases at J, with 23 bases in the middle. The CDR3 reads CSVKKRRVLGETQYF. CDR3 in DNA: TGCAGTGTCAAGAAAAGACGGGTACTGGGGGAGACCCAGTACTTC.

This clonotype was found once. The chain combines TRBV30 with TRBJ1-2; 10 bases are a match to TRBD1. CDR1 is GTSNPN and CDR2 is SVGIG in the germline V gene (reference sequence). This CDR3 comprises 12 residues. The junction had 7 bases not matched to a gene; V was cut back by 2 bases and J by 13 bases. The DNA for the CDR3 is TGTGCCTGGAGTAGACAGGGGGCTGGATCCACCTTC. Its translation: CAWSRQGAGSTF.

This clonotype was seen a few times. DNA for the CDR3: TGTGCCAGCAGCTTGGGGGGTGCAGATACGCAGTATTTT. Amino acid sequence: CASSLGGADTQYF. V and J are TRBV5-4 and TRBJ2-3; no definite D call. The CDR3 covers 13 residues. The ends were cut back, 0 bases at V and 4 bases at J, with 6 bases in the middle. Germline V gene data show CDR1 as SGHNT and CDR2 as YYREEE (reference sequence).

CDR3 in amino acids: CSAPGTVYTGELFF. The CDR3 DNA follows: TGCAGTGCTCCCGGGACAGTCTACACCGGGGAGCTGTTTTTT. The chain couples TRBV20-1 to TRBJ2-2; TRBD1 aligns across 7 bases. Germline CDR1 is DFQATT and CDR2 is SNEGSKA (reference sequence). The CDR3 length is 14 residues. V trimming: 5 bases; J trimming: 3 bases; junction bases outside the gene matches: 6.

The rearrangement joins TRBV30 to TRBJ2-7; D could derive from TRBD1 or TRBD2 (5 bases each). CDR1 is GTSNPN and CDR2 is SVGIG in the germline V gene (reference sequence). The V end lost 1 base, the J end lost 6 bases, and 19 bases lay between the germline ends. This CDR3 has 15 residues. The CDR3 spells CAWSGVQGDLGEQYF. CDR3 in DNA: TGTGCCTGGAGTGGAGTCCAGGGAGATTTGGGCGAGCAGTACTTC.

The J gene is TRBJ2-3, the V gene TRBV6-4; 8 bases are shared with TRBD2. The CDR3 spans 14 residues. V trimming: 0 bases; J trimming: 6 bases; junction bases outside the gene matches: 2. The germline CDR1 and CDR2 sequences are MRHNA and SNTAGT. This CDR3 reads CASSDSPGGDTQYF. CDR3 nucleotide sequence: TGTGCCAGCAGTGACTCTCCGGGGGGGGATACGCAGTATTTT.

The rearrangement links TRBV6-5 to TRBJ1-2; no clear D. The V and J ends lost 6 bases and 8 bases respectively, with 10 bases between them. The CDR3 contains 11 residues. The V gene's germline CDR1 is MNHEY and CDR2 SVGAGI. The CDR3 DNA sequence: TGTGCCAGCAGGAACAACTCCGGCTACACCTTC. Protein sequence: CASRNNSGYTF.

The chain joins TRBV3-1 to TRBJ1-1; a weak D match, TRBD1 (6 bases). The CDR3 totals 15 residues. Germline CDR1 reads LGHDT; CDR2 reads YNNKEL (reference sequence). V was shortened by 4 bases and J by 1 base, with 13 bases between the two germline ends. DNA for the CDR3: TGTGCCAGCAGCCCACCCAGGGGAGGGAACACTGAAGCTTTCTTT. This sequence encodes CASSPPRGGNTEAFF.

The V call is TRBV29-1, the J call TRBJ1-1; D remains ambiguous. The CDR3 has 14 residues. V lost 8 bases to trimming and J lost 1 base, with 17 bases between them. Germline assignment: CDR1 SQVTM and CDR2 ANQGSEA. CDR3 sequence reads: CSTGMTRGNTEAFF. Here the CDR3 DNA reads TGCAGCACCGGTATGACGCGAGGGAACACTGAAGCTTTCTTT.

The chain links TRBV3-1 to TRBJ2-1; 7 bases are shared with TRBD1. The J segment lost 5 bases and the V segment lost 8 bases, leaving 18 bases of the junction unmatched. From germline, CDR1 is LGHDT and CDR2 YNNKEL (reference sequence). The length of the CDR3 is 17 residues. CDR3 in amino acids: CASEASGQVSGNNEQFF. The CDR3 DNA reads TGTGCCAGCGAGGCGTCCGGACAGGTGTCGGGTAACAATGAGCAGTTCTTC.

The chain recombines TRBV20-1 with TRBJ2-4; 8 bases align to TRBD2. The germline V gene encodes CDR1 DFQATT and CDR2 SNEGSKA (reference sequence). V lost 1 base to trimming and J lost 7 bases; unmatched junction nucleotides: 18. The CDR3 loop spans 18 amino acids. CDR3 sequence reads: CSARASTSGSLTGNIQYF. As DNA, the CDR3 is TGCAGTGCTAGAGCTAGCACTAGCGGCTCCTTGACGGGGAACATTCAGTACTTC.

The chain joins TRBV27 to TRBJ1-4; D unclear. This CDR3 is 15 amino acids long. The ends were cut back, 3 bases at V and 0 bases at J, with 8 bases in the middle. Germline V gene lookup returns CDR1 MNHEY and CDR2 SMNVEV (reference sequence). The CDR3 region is CASSFSGATNEKLFF. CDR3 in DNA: TGTGCCAGCAGTTTTTCGGGTGCAACTAATGAAAAACTGTTTTTT.

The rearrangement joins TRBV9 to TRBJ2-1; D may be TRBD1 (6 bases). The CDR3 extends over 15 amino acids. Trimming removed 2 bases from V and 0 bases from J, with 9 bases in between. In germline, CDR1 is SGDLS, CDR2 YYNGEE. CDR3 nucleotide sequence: TGTGCCAGCAGCGTCCCAGGGGCCTCCTACAATGAGCAGTTCTTC. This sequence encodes CASSVPGASYNEQFF.

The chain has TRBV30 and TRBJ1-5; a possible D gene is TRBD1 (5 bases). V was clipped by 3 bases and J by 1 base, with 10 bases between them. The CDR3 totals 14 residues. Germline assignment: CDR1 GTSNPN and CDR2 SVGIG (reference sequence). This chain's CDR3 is CAWSPGLSNQPQHF. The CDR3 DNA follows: TGTGCCTGGAGCCCGGGGCTAAGCAATCAGCCCCAGCATTTT.

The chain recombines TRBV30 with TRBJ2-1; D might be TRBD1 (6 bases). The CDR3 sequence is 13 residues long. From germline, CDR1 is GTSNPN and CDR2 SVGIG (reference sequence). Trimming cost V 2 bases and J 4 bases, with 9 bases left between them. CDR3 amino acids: CAWSKQGYNEQFF. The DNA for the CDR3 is TGTGCCTGGAGTAAACAGGGATACAATGAGCAGTTCTTC.

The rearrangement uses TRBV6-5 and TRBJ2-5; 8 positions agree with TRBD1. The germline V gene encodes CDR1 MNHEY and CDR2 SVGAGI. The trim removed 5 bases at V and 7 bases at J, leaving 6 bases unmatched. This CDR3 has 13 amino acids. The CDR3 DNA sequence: TGTGCCAGCAGTACGACAGGGGAGGCGACCCAGTACTTC. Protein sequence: CASSTTGEATQYF.

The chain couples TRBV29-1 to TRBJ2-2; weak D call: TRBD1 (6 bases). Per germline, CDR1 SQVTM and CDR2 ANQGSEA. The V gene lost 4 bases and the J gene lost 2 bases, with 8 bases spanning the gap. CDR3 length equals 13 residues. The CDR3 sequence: CSVGDTNTGELFF. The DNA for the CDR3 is TGCAGCGTTGGGGACACTAACACCGGGGAGCTGTTTTTT.

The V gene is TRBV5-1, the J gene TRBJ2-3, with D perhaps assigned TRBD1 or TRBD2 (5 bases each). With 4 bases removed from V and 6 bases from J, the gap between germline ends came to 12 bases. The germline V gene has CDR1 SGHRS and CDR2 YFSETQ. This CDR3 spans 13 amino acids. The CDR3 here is CASSGDLADTQYF. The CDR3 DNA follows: TGCGCCAGCAGCGGGGACCTTGCGGATACGCAGTATTTT.

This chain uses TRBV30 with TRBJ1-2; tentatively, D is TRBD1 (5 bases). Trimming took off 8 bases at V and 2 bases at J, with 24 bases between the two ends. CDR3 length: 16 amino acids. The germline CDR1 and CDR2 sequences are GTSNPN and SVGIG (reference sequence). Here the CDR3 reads CATMKGIGPFNYGYTF. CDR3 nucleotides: TGTGCCACAATGAAGGGGATAGGCCCGTTCAACTATGGCTACACCTTC.

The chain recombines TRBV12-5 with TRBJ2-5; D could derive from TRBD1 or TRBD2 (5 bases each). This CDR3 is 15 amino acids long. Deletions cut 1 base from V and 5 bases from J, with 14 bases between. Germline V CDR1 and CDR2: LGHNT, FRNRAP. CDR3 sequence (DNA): TGTGCTAGTGGTTTGGACTCGGGACCGATGGAGACCCAGTACTTC. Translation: CASGLDSGPMETQYF.

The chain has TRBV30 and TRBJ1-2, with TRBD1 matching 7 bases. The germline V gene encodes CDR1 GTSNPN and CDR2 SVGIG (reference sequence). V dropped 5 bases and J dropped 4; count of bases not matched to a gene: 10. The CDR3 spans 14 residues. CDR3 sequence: CAWYREGQLYGYTF. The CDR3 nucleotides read TGTGCCTGGTACCGGGAGGGACAGCTCTATGGCTACACCTTC. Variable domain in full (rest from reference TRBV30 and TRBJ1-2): SQTIHQWPATLVQPVGSPLSLECTVEGTSNPNLYWYRQAAGRGLQLLFYSVGIGQISSEVPQNLSASRPQDRQFILSSKKLLLSDSGFYLCAWYREGQLYGYTFGSGTRLTVV.

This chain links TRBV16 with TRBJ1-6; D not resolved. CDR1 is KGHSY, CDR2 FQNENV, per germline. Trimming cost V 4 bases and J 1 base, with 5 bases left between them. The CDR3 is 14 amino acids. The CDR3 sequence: CASSRGSYNSPLHF. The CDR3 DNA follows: TGTGCCAGCAGCCGGGGATCCTATAATTCACCCCTCCACTTT.

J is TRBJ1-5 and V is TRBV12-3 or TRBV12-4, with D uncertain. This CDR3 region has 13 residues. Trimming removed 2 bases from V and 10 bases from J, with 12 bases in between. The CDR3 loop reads CASSLNSLGPQHF. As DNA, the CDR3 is TGTGCCAGCAGTTTAAACAGCTTAGGCCCCCAGCATTTT.

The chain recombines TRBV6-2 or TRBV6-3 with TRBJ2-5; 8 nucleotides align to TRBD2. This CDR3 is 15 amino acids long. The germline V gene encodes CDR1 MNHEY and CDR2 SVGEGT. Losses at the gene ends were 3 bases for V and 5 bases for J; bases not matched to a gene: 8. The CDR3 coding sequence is TGTGCCAGCAGTTATTTCGGACTAGCAGAGGAGACCCAGTACTTC. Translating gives CASSYFGLAEETQYF.